The 20 T cell receptor beta chains given below trace back to one sample, sequenced in a study of T cell repertoires in cytomegalovirus infection. Each CDR3 protein is one row after TCRdb ran MiXCR on the reads. Of about 310,000 distinct CDR3 sequences listed, roughly 25% were seen once; the top ten hold 13%. No antigens are known for them. The sequencing used cultured PBMCs, collected from culture after CMV antigen stimulation. The receptors were sampled from a human donor in good health (CMV status not recorded). Some clones in this sample may be carry-over from other donors' samples.

This clonotype was recorded a few times. J is TRBJ2-3 and V is TRBV6-2 or TRBV6-3; a possible D gene is TRBD2 (5 bases). The CDR3 is 14 amino acids. Germline V lookup: CDR1 MNHEY, CDR2 SVGEGT. Trimming pared 6 bases from V and 2 bases from J, leaving 12 bases between. The CDR3 loop reads CASSLRAYTDTQYF. For the CDR3, the DNA is TGTGCCAGCAGCCTGCGGGCGTACACAGATACGCAGTATTTT.

A few counts support this clonotype. This chain joins TRBV11-3 and TRBJ2-1; D gene unclear. CDR1 and CDR2 from the germline V gene are SGHNT and YENEEA. CDR3 length equals 12 residues. V was cut by 0 bases and J by 10 bases, with 7 bases left in between. The chain's CDR3 is CASSLDPREQFF. CDR3 DNA: TGTGCCAGCAGCTTAGATCCTAGAGAGCAGTTCTTC. Together with reference TRBV11-3 and TRBJ2-1, the CDR3 gives the full variable domain: EAGVVQSPRYKIIEKKQPVAFWCNPISGHNTLYWYLQNLGQGPELLIRYENEEAVDDSQLPKDRFSAERLKGVDSTLKIQPAELGDSAVYLCASSLDPREQFFGPGTRLTVL.

This clonotype occurred a few times. The chain links TRBV2 to TRBJ2-7; 10 bases are a match to TRBD1. V dropped 6 bases and J dropped 5; count of bases not matched to a gene: 7. Germline V gene lookup returns CDR1 SNHLY and CDR2 FYNNEI. This CDR3 is built from 14 residues. CDR3 DNA sequence: TGTGCCAGCAGAGCCGGACAGGGGGTTAACGAGCAGTACTTC. It yields the protein CASRAGQGVNEQYF.

This clonotype was counted many times. J is TRBJ1-2 and V is TRBV12-3 or TRBV12-4, with D possibly TRBD1 on 6 matching bases. This CDR3 contains 14 residues. The V end lost 5 bases, the J end lost 4 bases, and 14 bases lay between the germline ends. The CDR3 sequence is CASSVGGRPYGYTF. As DNA, the CDR3 is TGTGCCAGCAGTGTCGGGGGCCGTCCCTATGGCTACACCTTC.

The sample holds many counts of this clonotype. The chain has TRBV12-3 or TRBV12-4 and TRBJ2-1; 10 nucleotides line up with TRBD2. The CDR3 contains 14 residues. The V gene end was trimmed by 5 bases and the J gene end by 7 bases; junction bases not matched to a gene: 5. This CDR3 reads CASSPGLASNEQFF. CDR3 DNA sequence: TGTGCCAGCAGTCCGGGACTAGCGTCAAATGAGCAGTTCTTC.

The sample holds many counts of this clonotype. The chain carries TRBV7-8 and TRBJ2-2; weak D call: TRBD2 (5 bases). The CDR3 length is 14 residues. Germline CDR1 SGHVS, CDR2 FQNEAQ. V lost 5 bases, J lost 1 base, and 8 bases lay in between. In DNA, the CDR3 is TGTGCCAGCAGCCGCAGCGGGAACACCGGGGAGCTGTTTTTT. Its protein product is CASSRSGNTGELFF.

V and J are TRBV20-1 and TRBJ2-2, with 7 bases matching TRBD2. Per the germline V gene, CDR1 is DFQATT and CDR2 is SNEGSKA (reference sequence). J gave up 6 bases and V 1 base, and 8 bases lay outside the gene matches. The CDR3 loop spans 15 amino acids. The CDR3: CSARVAGVGAGELFF. CDR3 in DNA: TGCAGTGCTAGAGTTGCGGGAGTCGGCGCCGGGGAGCTGTTTTTT.

This clonotype has at least ten counts. The chain is built from TRBV7-8 and TRBJ2-1; 9 nucleotides line up with TRBD2. Germline CDR1 reads SGHVS; CDR2 reads FQNEAQ. CDR3 length equals 17 residues. V lost 4 bases and J lost 4; bases outside the gene matches: 11. As DNA, the CDR3 is TGTGCCAGCAGCTCGCACCCCTGGCGGGAGGGATACAATGAGCAGTTCTTC. Protein product: CASSSHPWREGYNEQFF.

This clonotype showed up many times. This CDR3 is CASSFAGAPSYEQYV. Here the CDR3 DNA reads TGTGCCAGCAGCTTCGCCGGGGCGCCCTCCTACGAGCAGTACGTC. The chain carries TRBV7-8 and TRBJ2-7; D possibly uses TRBD1 or TRBD2 (5 bases each). Trimming pared 3 bases from V and 0 bases from J, leaving 12 bases between. CDR1 is SGHVS, CDR2 FQNEAQ, per germline. This CDR3 contains 15 residues.

The chain recombines TRBV6-5 with TRBJ1-3; D is possibly TRBD1 (5 bases). The CDR3 runs 17 residues. The V end was cut by 6 bases, the J end by 0 bases, with 18 bases between. Germline V gene lookup returns CDR1 MNHEY and CDR2 SVGAGI. The DNA for the CDR3 is TGTGCCAGCAGGACGTCGGGGCAGCCAAACTCTGGAAACACCATATATTTT. It codes for CASRTSGQPNSGNTIYF.

The chain has TRBV5-4 and TRBJ2-4, with D unclear. The CDR3 contains 14 residues. Germline lookup yields CDR1 SGHNT and CDR2 YYREEE (reference sequence). Trimming shortened V by 1 base and J by 2 bases, and 7 bases separated the two germline ends. CDR3 protein: CASSLLGTKNIQYF. CDR3 DNA sequence: TGTGCCAGCAGCTTGCTGGGGACCAAAAACATTCAGTACTTC.

The chain joins TRBV6-1 to TRBJ1-5, with no clear D. V was trimmed by 6 bases and J by 4 bases, leaving 13 bases between them. Germline V gene data show CDR1 as MNHNS and CDR2 as SASEGT. The CDR3 extends over 14 amino acids. CDR3 DNA: TGTGCCAGCAGGTCGACGGGTTATAATCAGCCCCAGCATTTT. Translated, it gives CASRSTGYNQPQHF.

As concerns this clonotype: A much larger clone is a single base away; this may be a read error. J is TRBJ1-5 and V is TRBV6-2 or TRBV6-3; maybe TRBD1 (5 bases). This CDR3 has 18 amino acids. Germline V gives CDR1 MNHEY, CDR2 SVGEGT. This chain's CDR3 is CASSDTRGVGVGNQLQHF. CDR3 DNA sequence: TGTGCCAGCAGTGACACTCGGGGGGTTGGTGTTGGCAATCAGCTCCAGCATTTT.

This clonotype came up a few times. DNA for the CDR3: TGCGCCAGCAGCCTTAACAGGGGCGCCTACGAGCAGTACTTC. Residues: CASSLNRGAYEQYF. The chain employs TRBV4-1 and TRBJ2-7; TRBD1 matches 7 bases. The CDR3 is made up of 14 amino acids. V shed 4 bases and J 2 bases; nucleotides not matched to a gene: 5. The germline V gene has CDR1 MGHRA and CDR2 YSYEKL.

The chain has TRBV5-6 and TRBJ2-1, with D perhaps TRBD2 (6 bases). This CDR3 region has 14 residues. CDR1 is SGHDT, CDR2 YYEEEE, per germline. V was cut by 4 bases and J by 3 bases, with 11 bases left in between. The DNA for the CDR3 is TGTGCCAGCAGCATGACTAGGCTCTACAATGAGCAGTTCTTC. It is translated as CASSMTRLYNEQFF. Combining the CDR3 with reference TRBV5-6 and TRBJ2-1 gives the whole variable domain DAGVTQSPTHLIKTRGQQVTLRCSPKSGHDTVSWYQQALGQGPQFIFQYYEEEERQRGNFPDRFSGHQFPNYSSELNVNALLLGDSALYLCASSMTRLYNEQFFGPGTRLTVL.

This chain joins TRBV25-1 and TRBJ2-7; 10 bases are shared with TRBD2. Per germline, CDR1 MGHDK and CDR2 SYGVNS. This CDR3 region has 12 residues. Trimming took 10 bases from V and 6 from J; bases not matched to a gene: 6. CDR3 sequence (DNA): TGTGCCACTAGCGGGAGTGGGTCCGAGCAGTACGTC. Translating gives CATSGSGSEQYV.

The chain employs TRBV4-3 and TRBJ2-2; 8 nucleotides align to TRBD2. The length of the CDR3 is 20 residues. Per germline, CDR1 LGHNA and CDR2 YSLEER. J lost 5 bases, V lost 0 bases, and 17 bases had no gene match. The CDR3: CASSQEVGGRGTSGTGELFF. CDR3 coding DNA: TGCGCCAGCAGCCAAGAAGTAGGGGGTAGGGGGACTAGTGGAACCGGGGAGCTGTTTTTT.

This chain links TRBV10-3 with TRBJ1-1; D is unclear. This CDR3 contains 13 residues. Germline V gene lookup returns CDR1 ENHRY and CDR2 SYGVKD. The V and J ends lost 4 bases and 1 base respectively, with 7 bases between them. CDR3: CAISGGRNTEAFF. The CDR3 DNA sequence: TGTGCCATCAGTGGAGGGAGGAACACTGAAGCTTTCTTT.

The table lists this clonotype with many counts. This chain uses TRBV7-6 with TRBJ2-3, with a possible D match to TRBD2 (7 bases). Trimming shortened V by 4 bases and J by 6 bases, and 20 bases separated the two germline ends. Looked up from germline, CDR1 is SGHVS and CDR2 is FNYEAQ. The CDR3 loop spans 16 amino acids. CDR3 loop: CASSSQRDNIWDTQYF. The CDR3 DNA is TGTGCCAGCAGCTCCCAGCGGGACAACATTTGGGATACGCAGTATTTT.

This clonotype was counted a few times. The chain is built from TRBV6-1 and TRBJ1-6; no clear D gene. The germline V gene has CDR1 MNHNS and CDR2 SASEGT. This CDR3 is 17 amino acids long. V gave up 1 base and J gave up 9 bases, with 19 bases separating them. The CDR3 region is CASSEVSTSLVGSPLHF. The CDR3 region has the DNA TGTGCCAGCAGTGAAGTTTCGACCTCCCTTGTTGGTTCACCCCTCCACTTT.